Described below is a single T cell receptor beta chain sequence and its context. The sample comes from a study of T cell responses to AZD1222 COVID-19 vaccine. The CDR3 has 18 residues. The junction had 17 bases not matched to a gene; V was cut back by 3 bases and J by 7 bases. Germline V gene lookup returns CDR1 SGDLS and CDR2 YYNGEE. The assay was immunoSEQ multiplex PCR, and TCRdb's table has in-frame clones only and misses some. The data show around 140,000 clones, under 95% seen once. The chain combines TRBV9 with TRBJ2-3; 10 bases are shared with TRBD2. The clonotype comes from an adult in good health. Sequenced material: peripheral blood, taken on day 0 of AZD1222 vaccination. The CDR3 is CASSATSGLTIERHTQYF. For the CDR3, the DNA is TGTGCCAGCAGCGCGACTAGCGGGCTAACAATCGAAAGGCATACGCAGTATTTT.